This TCR beta chain was recorded in a study of blood T cells in healthy people across ages. Points from the study as a whole: The unsorted PBMCs prevented any conclusive comparison of naive versus antigen-experienced cells. Underestimates were what the diversity estimates from one million T cells were considered to be.

Per the germline V gene, CDR1 is GTSNPN and CDR2 is SVGIG (reference sequence). V lost 5 bases and J lost 0, with 11 bases in between. The CDR3 extends over 15 amino acids. Comment on this clonotype: Its target is unknown.

A second PCR of about 7 to 12 cycles used a sample-barcoded 5' primer and a J-beta primer mix. The template-switch adaptor, which had 12 random nucleotides, put a tag on each cDNA molecule. TCRdb used MiXCR to reprocess the 5' RACE reads, holding one entry per CDR3 protein. The data contain approximately 1,000,000 distinct CDR3 sequences, roughly two fifths of them singletons. The TCR originated in a man in his late teens or twenties in good health. Sequenced: blood. The chain joins TRBV30 to TRBJ2-6, with D tentatively TRBD2 (5 bases). CDR3 coding DNA: TGTGCCTGGCGACGACTATACTCTGGGGCCAACGTCCTGACTTTC. This encodes CAWRRLYSGANVLTF.